This passage covers 3 T cell receptor beta chains from one sample sequenced in a study of blood T cell repertoires in COVID-19. Only in-frame clones appear in the TCRdb table, and some are missing; sequencing was by immunoSEQ multiplex PCR. Among 75,000 to 100,000 clones listed, over 75% were seen once. Sample: peripheral blood. The receptors were sampled from a man in his sixties with acute or convalescent COVID-19.

The V gene is TRBV11-2, the J gene TRBJ2-7; 7 nucleotides match TRBD1. This CDR3 has 15 amino acids. Trimming removed 7 bases from V and 1 base from J; junction bases left unmatched: 10. Per the germline V gene, CDR1 is SGHAT and CDR2 is FQNNGV. DNA of the CDR3: TGTGCCAGCATCCCCCGACGGACAGGATCCTACGAGCAGTACTTC. The encoded protein is CASIPRRTGSYEQYF.

The V and J genes are TRBV6-5 and TRBJ1-6; 7 positions match TRBD1. The CDR3 length is 15 residues. Trimming at V came to 6 bases and at J to 8 bases, leaving 10 bases not matched to a gene. Germline V gene data show CDR1 as MNHEY and CDR2 as SVGAGI. The CDR3 nucleotides are TGTGCCAGCAGAGGACAGGCCCTTATTTATTCACCCCTCCACTTT. Translated, it gives CASRGQALIYSPLHF.

The rearrangement uses TRBV4-2 and TRBJ2-7; no firm D call. Per germline, CDR1 LGHNA and CDR2 YNFKEQ. The CDR3 has 16 residues. The V end lost 2 bases, the J end lost 0 bases, and 14 bases lay between the germline ends. For the CDR3, the DNA is TGTGCCAGCAGCCAAACGAGACATCCGGCCTCCTACGAGCAGTACTTC. It is translated as CASSQTRHPASYEQYF.